The entry that follows covers one T cell receptor beta chain sequence. This sample stems from a study of blood T cells in healthy people across ages. With a J-beta primer mix and a sample-barcoded 5' primer, a second PCR ran 7 to 11 cycles. TCRdb re-called the 5' RACE reads through MiXCR, storing one row per CDR3 protein. Among about 770,000 distinct CDR3 sequences, around 43% were seen once, and the ten largest hold roughly a fifth. There are 12 residues in the CDR3. Germline CDR1 and CDR2: GTSNPN and SVGIG (reference sequence). The V end was cut by 0 bases, the J end by 8 bases, with 8 bases between.

The sequence was collected from a man between 60 and 70 years old in good health. The rearrangement uses TRBV30 and TRBJ2-1; D unclear. Sequencing used blood. CDR3 sequence (DNA): TGTGCCTGGAGTGTATCGTGGGATGAGCAGTTCTTC. Its protein product is CAWSVSWDEQFF.